The 24 T cell receptor beta chains listed next were all sequenced from one sample in a study of Ad26.COV2.S vaccination and SARS-CoV-2 variants. Treatment here: around 19 received Ad26.COV2.S at low or high dose, single or two shots; several received placebo; per-sample allocation not given. All samples were drawn on day 63, counting from the first vaccine or placebo injection. Libraries were prepared by immunoSEQ multiplex PCR; TCRdb keeps only in-frame clonotypes and omits some of them. The sample holds about 440,000 clones, around 88% seen once. The input for sequencing was peripheral blood, taken in a trial of Ad26.COV2.S vaccine versus placebo. The receptors originated from a person between 18 and 65 years old who received the Ad26.COV2.S COVID-19 vaccine or a placebo.

The V call is TRBV6-1, the J call TRBJ1-3, with D unclear. Trimming stripped 0 bases from V and 2 bases from J, with 5 bases between. The CDR3 is 14 amino acids. CDR1 is MNHNS and CDR2 is SASEGT in the germline V gene. The CDR3 region is CASSEARAGNTIYF. DNA for the CDR3: TGTGCCAGCAGTGAAGCGCGAGCTGGAAACACCATATATTTT.

The rearrangement links TRBV28 to TRBJ2-5; D is perhaps TRBD1 (5 bases). This CDR3 is built from 13 residues. The germline V gene has CDR1 MDHEN and CDR2 SYDVKM. The germline V and J ends were trimmed by 4 bases and 5 bases, with 11 bases remaining between them. Written as DNA, the CDR3 is TGTGCCAGCAGTTCAGGGCGGTGGGAGACCCAGTACTTC. Its translation: CASSSGRWETQYF.

The chain combines TRBV7-2 with TRBJ2-5, with 7 positions matching TRBD2. This CDR3 contains 14 residues. The germline CDR1 and CDR2 sequences are SGHTA and FQGNSA. V shed 5 bases, J shed 5 bases, and the junction held 8 bases outside the gene matches. CDR3 nucleotide sequence: TGTGCCAGCAGCCTTGGGAGGGCCGGGGAGACCCAGTACTTC. Translated: CASSLGRAGETQYF.

This clone was seen a few times. J is TRBJ1-5 and V is TRBV30; 9 bases map to TRBD1. The length of the CDR3 is 14 residues. The V gene's germline CDR1 is GTSNPN and CDR2 SVGIG (reference sequence). Losses at the gene ends were 3 bases for V and 6 bases for J; bases not matched to a gene: 6. CDR3 region: CAWSDDRGFQPQHF. The CDR3 coding sequence is TGTGCCTGGAGCGATGACAGGGGGTTTCAGCCCCAGCATTTT. Full variable domain (missing parts from reference TRBV30 and TRBJ1-5): SQTIHQWPATLVQPVGSPLSLECTVEGTSNPNLYWYRQAAGRGLQLLFYSVGIGQISSEVPQNLSASRPQDRQFILSSKKLLLSDSGFYLCAWSDDRGFQPQHFGDGTRLSIL.

This clone was counted a few times. The rearrangement joins TRBV5-1 to TRBJ2-5; D gene ambiguous. Germline CDR1 and CDR2: SGHRS and YFSETQ. The CDR3 has 15 amino acids. The ends were cut back, 1 base at V and 0 bases at J, with 10 bases in the middle. CDR3 sequence (DNA): TGCGCCAGCAGCTTGTTTCCAAACTACCAAGAGACCCAGTACTTC. Translating gives CASSLFPNYQETQYF.

The gene calls are TRBV3-1 (or the pseudogene TRBV3-2) and TRBJ2-7; no definite D call. CDR3 length equals 11 residues. Per the germline V gene, CDR1 is LGHDT and CDR2 is YNNKEL (reference sequence). V was pared by 2 bases and J by 3 bases, with 2 bases between. CDR3 sequence: CASSQNYEQYF. CDR3 sequence (DNA): TGTGCCAGCAGCCAAAACTACGAGCAGTACTTC.

The V and J genes are TRBV2 and TRBJ1-1, with D hard to call. Per germline, CDR1 SNHLY and CDR2 FYNNEI. With 3 bases removed from V and 9 bases from J, the gap between germline ends came to 8 bases. The length of the CDR3 is 11 residues. CDR3 loop: CASSEETQAFF. CDR3 in DNA: TGTGCCAGCAGTGAGGAGACCCAAGCTTTCTTT.

This sequence joins TRBV5-5 and TRBJ1-2; 7 nucleotides agree with TRBD1. Germline V lookup: CDR1 SGHKS, CDR2 YYEKEE (reference sequence). The CDR3 is 17 residues long. V was clipped by 0 bases and J by 6 bases; unmatched bases: 14. The CDR3 is CASSLGTGAFWVNGYTF. CDR3 nucleotide sequence: TGTGCCAGCAGCTTGGGGACAGGTGCGTTTTGGGTCAATGGCTACACCTTC.

This clone has a single count. V and J are TRBV19 and TRBJ2-6; 9 bases are shared with TRBD1. CDR1 and CDR2 (germline): LNHDA, SQIVND (reference sequence). CDR3 size: 17 residues. Trimming at V came to 3 bases and at J to 4 bases, leaving 7 bases not matched to a gene. The CDR3 region is CASSILQGARGANVLTF. CDR3 DNA sequence: TGTGCCAGTAGTATCCTACAGGGGGCGCGCGGGGCCAACGTCCTGACTTTC. The whole variable domain, remainder taken from reference TRBV19 and TRBJ2-6, is DGGITQSPKYLFRKEGQNVTLSCEQNLNHDAMYWYRQDPGQGLRLIYYSQIVNDFQKGDIAEGYSVSREKKESFPLTVTSAQKNPTAFYLCASSILQGARGANVLTFGAGSRLTVL.

This clone was recorded once. The chain links TRBV28 to TRBJ2-2; a possible D gene is TRBD1 (5 bases). V was clipped by 3 bases and J by 0 bases, with 8 bases between them. This CDR3 region has 15 residues. Germline V gives CDR1 MDHEN, CDR2 SYDVKM. The CDR3 DNA sequence: TGTGCCAGCAGTTTGGGGCGGTCGAACACCGGGGAGCTGTTTTTT. The encoded protein is CASSLGRSNTGELFF.

The chain recombines TRBV3-1 (or the pseudogene TRBV3-2) with TRBJ2-1; no clear D. Germline lookup yields CDR1 LGHDT and CDR2 YNNKEL (reference sequence). This CDR3 contains 16 residues. V was shortened by 2 bases and J by 0 bases, with 11 bases between the two germline ends. The CDR3 DNA is TGTGCCAGCAGCCAATTCTCATACCGCTCCTACAATGAGCAGTTCTTC. This encodes CASSQFSYRSYNEQFF.

The V gene is TRBV28, the J gene TRBJ2-2; 8 nucleotides line up with TRBD1. CDR1 and CDR2 (germline): MDHEN, SYDVKM. The CDR3 loop spans 14 amino acids. V shed 8 bases and J 2 bases; nucleotides not matched to a gene: 4. The CDR3 reads CASLGQANTGELFF. In DNA, the CDR3 is TGTGCCAGCTTGGGACAGGCAAACACCGGGGAGCTGTTTTTT.

This chain joins TRBV27 and TRBJ2-4, with TRBD1 identical over 9 bases. V was clipped by 4 bases and J by 8 bases; unmatched bases: 6. The germline CDR1 and CDR2 sequences are MNHEY and SMNVEV (reference sequence). This CDR3 is 14 amino acids long. CDR3 bases: TGTGCCAGCAGTTCCTCCGGGACAGGGTACATTCAGTACTTC. It specifies CASSSSGTGYIQYF.

The table lists this clone with a few counts. The chain's CDR3 is CASSVTGLPEAFF. CDR3 in DNA: TGTGCCAGCTCAGTGACAGGGCTCCCTGAAGCTTTCTTT. The V gene is TRBV18, the J gene TRBJ1-1, with 7 bases aligning to TRBD1. Germline V gene sequence: CDR1 KGHSH, CDR2 LQKENI. Trimming took 5 bases from V and 6 from J; bases not matched to a gene: 6. The CDR3 is 13 residues long.

The chain joins TRBV30 to TRBJ2-5; 14 bases fit TRBD2. The length of the CDR3 is 15 residues. V dropped 3 bases and J dropped 6; count of bases not matched to a gene: 6. Germline CDR1 GTSNPN, CDR2 SVGIG (reference sequence). The CDR3 loop reads CAWSPGTSGRKTQYF. In DNA form, the CDR3 reads TGTGCCTGGAGCCCCGGGACTAGCGGGAGAAAGACCCAGTACTTC.

V is TRBV4-3 and J is TRBJ2-6, with D uncertain. The CDR3 is made up of 13 amino acids. The germline V gene encodes CDR1 LGHNA and CDR2 YSLEER. Trimming removed 1 base from V and 3 bases from J, with 1 base in between. The CDR3: CASSQGGANVLTF. In DNA, the CDR3 is TGCGCCAGCAGCCAAGGTGGGGCCAACGTCCTGACTTTC.

The J gene is TRBJ1-2, the V gene TRBV2; 7 nucleotides agree with TRBD1. J lost 2 bases, V lost 3 bases, and 6 bases had no gene match. Per germline, CDR1 SNHLY and CDR2 FYNNEI. The CDR3 sequence is 15 residues long. CDR3 residues: CASSDSGQTNYGYTF. The CDR3 bases are TGTGCCAGCAGTGACTCGGGACAGACCAACTATGGCTACACCTTC.

The CDR3, as DNA: TGCGCCAGCAGCTCGGACAGGGTTGGAAACACCATATATTTT. Translation: CASSSDRVGNTIYF. This chain joins TRBV5-1 and TRBJ1-3, with 8 bases aligning to TRBD1. The CDR3 runs 14 residues. J lost 3 bases, V lost 3 bases, and 2 bases had no gene match. CDR1 is SGHRS, CDR2 YFSETQ, per germline.

The V and J genes are TRBV2 and TRBJ2-7; TRBD2 matches 10 bases. This CDR3 is built from 14 residues. Looked up from germline, CDR1 is SNHLY and CDR2 is FYNNEI. V shed 5 bases and J 4 bases; nucleotides not matched to a gene: 5. The CDR3 sequence is CASSRDSGRYEQYF. The CDR3 bases are TGTGCCAGCAGTCGTGATAGCGGGAGGTACGAGCAGTACTTC.

The V and J genes are TRBV7-9 and TRBJ1-1; unclear D gene. Trimming took off 1 base at V and 7 bases at J, with 13 bases between the two ends. The CDR3 sequence is 14 residues long. CDR1 SEHNR and CDR2 FQNEAQ come from the germline V gene (reference sequence). CDR3 sequence (DNA): TGTGCCAGCAGCTTAGACCGGCGGAGGGATGAAGCTTTCTTT. Its protein product is CASSLDRRRDEAFF.

This chain links TRBV7-8 with TRBJ2-5; D unresolved. Germline V gene sequence: CDR1 SGHVS, CDR2 FQNEAQ. V was shortened by 6 bases and J by 2 bases, with 4 bases between the two germline ends. The CDR3 is made up of 11 amino acids. DNA of the CDR3: TGTGCCAGCAGGGAACAAGAGACCCAGTACTTC. Translating gives CASREQETQYF. Together with reference TRBV7-8 and TRBJ2-5, the CDR3 gives the full variable domain: GAGVSQSPRYKVAKRGQDVALRCDPISGHVSLFWYQQALGQGPEFLTYFQNEAQLDKSGLPSDRFFAERPEGSVSTLKIQRTQQEDSAVYLCASREQETQYFGPGTRLLVL.

The chain is built from TRBV19 and TRBJ2-1; 16 nucleotides agree with TRBD2. This CDR3 region has 14 residues. V trimming: 3 bases; J trimming: 13 bases; junction bases outside the gene matches: 3. Germline V CDR1 and CDR2: LNHDA, SQIVND (reference sequence). The CDR3 protein is CASSMGTSGRGQFF. The DNA of the CDR3 is TGTGCCAGTAGTATGGGGACTAGCGGGAGGGGCCAGTTCTTC.

The genes are TRBV13 and TRBJ2-7, with TRBD2 matching 8 bases. Per germline, CDR1 PRHDT and CDR2 FYEKMQ (reference sequence). This CDR3 is 17 amino acids long. V was clipped by 6 bases and J by 7 bases; unmatched bases: 20. CDR3 bases: TGTGCCAGCAGAATGCAGAATCTAGCGGGTAGGGCGAAAGAGCAGTACTTC. Its protein product is CASRMQNLAGRAKEQYF.

The rearrangement joins TRBV27 to TRBJ2-2, with TRBD1 matching 7 bases. V trimming: 3 bases; J trimming: 5 bases; junction bases outside the gene matches: 6. The length of the CDR3 is 15 residues. The germline CDR1 and CDR2 sequences are MNHEY and SMNVEV (reference sequence). The CDR3 loop is CASSFQTGATGELFF. Written as DNA, the CDR3 is TGTGCCAGCAGTTTCCAAACAGGGGCTACCGGGGAGCTGTTTTTT.